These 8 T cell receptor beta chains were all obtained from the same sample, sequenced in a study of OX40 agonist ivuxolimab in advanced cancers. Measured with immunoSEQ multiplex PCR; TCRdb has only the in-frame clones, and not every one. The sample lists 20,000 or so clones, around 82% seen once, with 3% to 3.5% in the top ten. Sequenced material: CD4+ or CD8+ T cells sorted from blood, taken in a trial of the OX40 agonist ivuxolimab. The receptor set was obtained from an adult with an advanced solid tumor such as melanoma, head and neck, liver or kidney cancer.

The CDR3 DNA follows: TGTGCCAGCAGTTTTGAGGCAGGGGAGGATGAGCAGTTCTTC. Its translation is CASSFEAGEDEQFF. The genes are TRBV27 and TRBJ2-1, with D possibly called TRBD1 or TRBD2 (6 bases each). Per the germline V gene, CDR1 is MNHEY and CDR2 is SMNVEV (reference sequence). Between the trimmed V and J ends, which lost 3 bases and 8 bases, there was a span of 14 bases. The CDR3 runs 14 residues.

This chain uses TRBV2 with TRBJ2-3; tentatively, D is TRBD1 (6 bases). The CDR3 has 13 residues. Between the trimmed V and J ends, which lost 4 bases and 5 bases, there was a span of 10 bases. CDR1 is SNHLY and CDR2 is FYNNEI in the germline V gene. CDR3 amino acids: CASSVAGEDTQYF. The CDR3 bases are TGTGCCAGCAGTGTGGCAGGGGAAGATACGCAGTATTTT.

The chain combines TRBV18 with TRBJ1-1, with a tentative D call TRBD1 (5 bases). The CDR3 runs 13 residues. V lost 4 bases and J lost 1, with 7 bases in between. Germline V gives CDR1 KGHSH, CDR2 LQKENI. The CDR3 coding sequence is TGTGCCAGCTCACTACAGGCGAACACTGAAGCTTTCTTT. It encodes CASSLQANTEAFF.

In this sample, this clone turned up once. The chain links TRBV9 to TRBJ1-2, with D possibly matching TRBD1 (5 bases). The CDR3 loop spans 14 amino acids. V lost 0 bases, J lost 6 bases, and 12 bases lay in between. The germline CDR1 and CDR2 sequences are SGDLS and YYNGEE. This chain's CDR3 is CASSVASGTHGYTF. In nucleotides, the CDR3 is TGTGCCAGCAGCGTAGCTTCAGGGACCCATGGCTACACCTTC.

CDR3 residues: CASSGGGPGDTQYF. DNA for the CDR3: TGCGCCAGCTCGGGCGGGGGCCCAGGGGATACGCAGTATTTT. The chain employs TRBV4-3 and TRBJ2-3; D may be TRBD2 (7 bases). Germline V lookup: CDR1 LGHNA, CDR2 YSLEER. Trimming removed 8 bases at V and 6 bases at J, with 18 bases between. The CDR3 runs 14 residues.

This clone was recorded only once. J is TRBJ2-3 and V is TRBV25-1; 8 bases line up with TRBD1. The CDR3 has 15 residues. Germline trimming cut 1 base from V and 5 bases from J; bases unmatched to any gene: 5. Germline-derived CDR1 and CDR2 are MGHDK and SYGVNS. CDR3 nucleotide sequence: TGTGCCAGCAGTGAATTCGGGACAGGAGGAGATACGCAGTATTTT. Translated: CASSEFGTGGDTQYF.

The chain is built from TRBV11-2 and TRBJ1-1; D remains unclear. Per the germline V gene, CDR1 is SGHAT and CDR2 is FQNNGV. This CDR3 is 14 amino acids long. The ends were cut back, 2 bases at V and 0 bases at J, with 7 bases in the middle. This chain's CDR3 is CASSLNRLNTEAFF. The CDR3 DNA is TGTGCCAGCAGCTTAAACAGACTGAACACTGAAGCTTTCTTT. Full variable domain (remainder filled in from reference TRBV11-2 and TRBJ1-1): EAGVAQSPRYKIIEKRQSVAFWCNPISGHATLYWYQQILGQGPKLLIQFQNNGVVDDSQLPKDRFSAERLKGVDSTLKIQPAKLEDSAVYLCASSLNRLNTEAFFGQGTRLTVV.

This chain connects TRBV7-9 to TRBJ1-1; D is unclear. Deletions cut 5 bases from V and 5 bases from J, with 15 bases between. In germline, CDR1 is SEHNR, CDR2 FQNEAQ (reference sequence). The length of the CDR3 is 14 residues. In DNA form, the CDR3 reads TGTGCCAGCAGCCTTAATGCCATTTTGACTGAAGCTTTCTTT. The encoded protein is CASSLNAILTEAFF.